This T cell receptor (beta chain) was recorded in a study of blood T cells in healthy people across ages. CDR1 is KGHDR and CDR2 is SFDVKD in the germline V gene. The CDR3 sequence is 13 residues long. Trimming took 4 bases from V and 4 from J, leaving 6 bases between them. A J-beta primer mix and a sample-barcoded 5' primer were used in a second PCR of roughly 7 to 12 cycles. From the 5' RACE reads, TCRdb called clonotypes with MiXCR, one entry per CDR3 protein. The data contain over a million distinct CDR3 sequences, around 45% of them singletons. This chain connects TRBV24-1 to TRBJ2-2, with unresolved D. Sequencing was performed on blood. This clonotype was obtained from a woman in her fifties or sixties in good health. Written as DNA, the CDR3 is TGTGCCACCAGTGACCATATCACCGGGGAGCTGTTTTTT. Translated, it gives CATSDHITGELFF.